This TCR beta chain was captured by sequencing in a study of cytomegalovirus exposure and HLA in healthy donors. The PCR was carried out with 60 Vbeta primers and 13 Jbeta primers. Measured with immunoSEQ multiplex PCR; TCRdb has only the in-frame clones, and not every one. Among roughly 190,000 clones listed, 75% to 90% were seen once. The sequenced material came from PBMCs. This receptor was identified in a woman aged 45-59 years in good health and CMV-seropositive.

CDR3 protein: CASSPGQGVDEQYF. The CDR3 DNA sequence: TGTGCCAGCAGTCCTGGACAGGGGGTCGACGAGCAGTACTTC. The V and J genes are TRBV27 and TRBJ2-5; 10 nucleotides line up with TRBD1. Near its end, the DNA agrees better with TRBJ2-7, so the J call may be wrong. The CDR3 runs 14 residues. Germline V gene lookup returns CDR1 MNHEY and CDR2 SMNVEV (reference sequence).